The 21 T cell receptor beta chains given below trace back to one sample, sequenced in a study of identical twins. A single record per CDR3 protein comes from TCRdb applying MiXCR to the 5' RACE reads. Of approximately 890,000 distinct CDR3 sequences detected, around an eighth appear once; the ten largest clones hold around 1.6%. This sample also belongs to another study, concerning yellow fever vaccine responses in identical twins.

Sequenced material: PBMCs. Every receptor here comes from a young woman in good health.

The chain is built from TRBV12-3 or TRBV12-4 and TRBJ2-5; D is perhaps TRBD1 (5 bases). This CDR3 region has 14 residues. The V end lost 3 bases, the J end lost 6 bases, and 14 bases lay between the germline ends. The CDR3 DNA follows: TGTGCCAGCAGTTTGAATGCAGGGATGCAGACCCAGTACTTC. Its translation is CASSLNAGMQTQYF.

This clonotype came up once. The chain combines TRBV7-8 with TRBJ1-5; tentative D call: TRBD1 (6 bases). Trimming took off 5 bases at V and 8 bases at J, with 19 bases between the two ends. CDR1 and CDR2 (germline): SGHVS, FQNEAQ. This CDR3 region has 15 residues. For the CDR3, the DNA is TGTGCCAGCAGCCCGGCCGGGGGCCGCTCGGAGCCCCAGCATTTT. Its protein product is CASSPAGGRSEPQHF.

The rearrangement uses TRBV20-1 and TRBJ2-7; D may correspond to TRBD1 or TRBD2 (5 bases each). Germline lookup yields CDR1 DFQATT and CDR2 SNEGSKA (reference sequence). Deletions cut 2 bases from V and 2 bases from J, with 10 bases between. CDR3 length: 13 amino acids. In DNA form, the CDR3 reads TGCAGTGCTAGAACTCTGGGGGCCTACGAGCAGTACTTC. It encodes CSARTLGAYEQYF.

This sequence joins TRBV7-9 and TRBJ2-1; 11 bases line up with TRBD2. CDR3 length: 15 amino acids. V shed 7 bases, J shed 5 bases, and the junction held 7 bases outside the gene matches. Germline V CDR1 and CDR2: SEHNR, FQNEAQ (reference sequence). For the CDR3, the DNA is TGTGCCAGCATCAGTAGCGGGGGGGAAAACAATGAGCAGTTCTTC. This translates into CASISSGGENNEQFF.

In this sample, this clonotype turned up many times. V gene TRBV3-1 combines with J gene TRBJ2-2; D may match TRBD1 or TRBD2 (5 bases each). This CDR3 contains 13 residues. The V end was cut by 7 bases, the J end by 3 bases, with 9 bases between. The V gene's germline CDR1 is LGHDT and CDR2 YNNKEL (reference sequence). The CDR3 loop is CASTRGDTGELFF. CDR3 nucleotide sequence: TGTGCCAGCACCCGAGGGGACACCGGGGAGCTGTTTTTT.

The chain joins TRBV20-1 to TRBJ2-5, with TRBD2 identical over 7 bases. The CDR3 runs 14 residues. From germline, CDR1 is DFQATT and CDR2 SNEGSKA (reference sequence). V shed 6 bases and J 5 bases; nucleotides not matched to a gene: 12. The CDR3 sequence is CSAPPSGGMETQYF. DNA of the CDR3: TGCAGTGCCCCACCCTCGGGAGGAATGGAGACCCAGTACTTC.

The chain has TRBV6-1 and TRBJ2-7; weak D call: TRBD1 (5 bases). Trimming left V 6 bases short and J 2 bases short, with 14 bases between. Germline CDR1 MNHNS, CDR2 SASEGT. This CDR3 contains 14 residues. Here the CDR3 reads CASSSRDTAYEQYF. The CDR3 DNA reads as TGTGCCAGCAGCTCCAGGGATACGGCCTACGAGCAGTACTTC.

This clonotype was seen many times. This rearrangement joins TRBV6-4 to TRBJ2-3; D is unclear. V was clipped by 4 bases and J by 1 base, with 6 bases between them. In germline, CDR1 is MRHNA, CDR2 SNTAGT. This CDR3 contains 13 residues. Here the CDR3 DNA reads TGTGCCAGCAGTGCCTCTGGCACAGATACGCAGTATTTT. This gives the protein CASSASGTDTQYF.

Ten or more counts support this clonotype. V usage is TRBV6-5 and J usage is TRBJ1-1, with TRBD1 as a possible D gene (6 bases). V was cut by 4 bases and J by 1 base, with 19 bases left in between. CDR3 length: 17 residues. From germline, CDR1 is MNHEY and CDR2 SVGAGI. CDR3 nucleotide sequence: TGTGCCAGCAGTTCTTGGCAGGGGTTAAGAAGGAACACTGAAGCTTTCTTT. Protein sequence: CASSSWQGLRRNTEAFF.

A few counts support this clonotype. The CDR3 protein is CSARPAGRANTGELFF. CDR3 coding DNA: TGCAGCGCTAGACCCGCGGGAAGGGCGAACACCGGGGAGCTGTTTTTT. This chain joins TRBV29-1 and TRBJ2-2, with D possibly TRBD2 on 6 matching bases. The V end lost 7 bases, the J end lost 0 bases, and 18 bases lay between the germline ends. The CDR3 totals 16 residues. Per the germline V gene, CDR1 is SQVTM and CDR2 is ANQGSEA.

There are a few counts of this clonotype. This chain joins TRBV3-1 and TRBJ2-3; 9 bases match TRBD1. CDR1 is LGHDT and CDR2 is YNNKEL in the germline V gene (reference sequence). V shed 1 base, J shed 4 bases, and the junction held 9 bases outside the gene matches. This CDR3 contains 17 residues. In DNA, the CDR3 is TGTGCCAGCAGCCAAGGGACCGGGACAGGGCCCGCAGATACGCAGTATTTT. As protein: CASSQGTGTGPADTQYF.

This clonotype appeared a few times. This chain links TRBV2 with TRBJ2-2; possible D gene TRBD2, 6 bases. The CDR3 is 15 amino acids. V was cut by 3 bases and J by 2 bases, with 10 bases left in between. Germline CDR1 is SNHLY and CDR2 is FYNNEI. The CDR3 region has the DNA TGTGCCAGCAGTGACGCGGGGACCAACACCGGGGAGCTGTTTTTT. It codes for CASSDAGTNTGELFF. Using reference TRBV2 and TRBJ2-2 for the parts outside the CDR3, the full variable domain is EPEVTQTPSHQVTQMGQEVILRCVPISNHLYFYWYRQILGQKVEFLVSFYNNEISEKSEIFDDQFSVERPDGSNFTLKIRSTKLEDSAMYFCASSDAGTNTGELFFGEGSRLTVL.

This clonotype was observed many times. This rearrangement joins TRBV12-3 or TRBV12-4 to TRBJ2-7; 7 bases match TRBD1. The ends lost 4 bases at V and 1 base at J; junction bases unmatched: 7. This CDR3 comprises 15 residues. The CDR3 bases are TGTGCCAGCAGTTCCAATCGGGACAGATCCTACGAGCAGTACTTC. It translates to CASSSNRDRSYEQYF.

This clonotype has more than one count but fewer than ten. The CDR3 reads CASSQRTGGEQYF. CDR3 DNA: TGTGCCAGCAGCCAGAGGACAGGGGGCGAGCAGTACTTC. This chain connects TRBV7-2 to TRBJ2-7, with TRBD1 identical over 10 bases. The CDR3 consists of 13 residues. J was trimmed by 6 bases and V by 5 bases; bases with no gene match: 4. Germline V gene sequence: CDR1 SGHTA, CDR2 FQGNSA.

There are many counts of this clonotype. This chain uses TRBV29-1 with TRBJ2-1, with D perhaps TRBD1 (5 bases). The CDR3 sequence is 13 residues long. Germline CDR1 and CDR2: SQVTM and ANQGSEA. Between the trimmed V and J ends, which lost 1 base and 6 bases, there was a span of 10 bases. The CDR3 loop reads CSVEVGLVNEQFF. CDR3 nucleotide sequence: TGCAGCGTTGAAGTGGGGCTGGTCAATGAGCAGTTCTTC.

This rearrangement joins TRBV5-1 to TRBJ1-1, with D possibly TRBD1 on 6 matching bases. Germline CDR1 and CDR2: SGHRS and YFSETQ. This CDR3 is 15 amino acids long. V dropped 3 bases and J dropped 1 base, with 13 bases sitting between them. The CDR3 DNA sequence: TGCGCCAGCAGCTACCTGACAGGAGAGAACACTGAAGCTTTCTTT. Translating it yields CASSYLTGENTEAFF.

The chain has TRBV20-1 and TRBJ2-1; TRBD2 matches at 8 bases. Germline V gene sequence: CDR1 DFQATT, CDR2 SNEGSKA (reference sequence). The CDR3 has 15 residues. With 3 bases clipped from V and 1 base from J, the junction kept 5 bases outside the gene matches. CDR3 sequence reads: CSARFGRGSYNEQFF. DNA of the CDR3: TGCAGTGCTAGGTTCGGGAGGGGGTCCTACAATGAGCAGTTCTTC.

In this sample, this clonotype turned up a few times. The chain joins TRBV12-3 or TRBV12-4 to TRBJ2-5, with D possibly called TRBD1 or TRBD2 (5 bases each). The CDR3 is made up of 14 amino acids. Trimming shortened V by 5 bases and J by 6 bases, and 16 bases separated the two germline ends. CDR3 nucleotide sequence: TGTGCCAGCAGTGTCCCGGGGCACGGGCAGACCCAGTACTTC. Its translation: CASSVPGHGQTQYF.

The chain carries TRBV20-1 and TRBJ2-1, with no clear D. With 5 bases removed from V and 6 bases from J, the gap between germline ends came to 11 bases. The length of the CDR3 is 12 residues. CDR1 and CDR2 from the germline V gene are DFQATT and SNEGSKA (reference sequence). The CDR3 sequence is CSAPAGSNEQFF. CDR3 DNA: TGCAGTGCTCCCGCCGGATCCAATGAGCAGTTCTTC.

This clonotype was detected only a few times. The V call is TRBV3-1, the J call TRBJ2-1; the match to TRBD2 covers 11 bases. Per germline, CDR1 LGHDT and CDR2 YNNKEL (reference sequence). The CDR3 has 15 amino acids. The V and J ends lost 1 base and 9 bases, in that order; junction bases with no gene match: 5. DNA of the CDR3: TGTGCCAGCAGCCAAGCTAGCGGGGGGATTAGTGAGCAGTTCTTC. The encoded protein is CASSQASGGISEQFF.

This clonotype occurred many times. The rearrangement links TRBV24-1 to TRBJ2-2; D not resolved. The CDR3 covers 13 residues. Germline CDR1 KGHDR, CDR2 SFDVKD. Trimming pared 3 bases from V and 0 bases from J, leaving 1 base between. DNA of the CDR3: TGTGCCACCAGTGATCCGAACACCGGGGAGCTGTTTTTT. It encodes CATSDPNTGELFF.